This T cell receptor (beta chain) is from a study of blood T cells in healthy people across ages. Study-level findings and limits: PBMCs that were unsorted prevented a conclusive naive versus antigen-experienced comparison. Lack of knowledge of donor CMV status possibly confounded expanded clonotype changes.

In the case of this clonotype: Its antigen is undetermined. The junction departs from germline at one end; a sequencing error may be responsible.

Looked up from germline, CDR1 is MNHEY and CDR2 is SVGAGI. This CDR3 is built from 14 residues. With a J-beta primer mix and a sample-barcoded 5' primer, a second PCR ran about 7 to 12 cycles. TCRdb processed the 5' RACE reads anew with MiXCR; each CDR3 protein has one entry. The sample lists 550,000 to 800,000 distinct CDR3 sequences, 32% occurring once. This chain connects TRBV6-5 to TRBJ1-2; maybe TRBD1 (5 bases). The sequenced sample consisted of blood. The sequence came from a woman older than 75 in good health. CDR3 region: CASSHATGVGGYIF. As DNA, the CDR3 is TGTGCCAGCAGTCACGCCACGGGGGTGGGAGGCTACATCTTC.